The present T cell receptor beta chain was sequenced within a study of blood T cell repertoires in COVID-19. Assay: immunoSEQ multiplex PCR; the TCRdb copy retains only in-frame clones and omits some. Of 400,000 or so clones detected, around 89% appear once; the ten largest clones hold less than 2%. This CDR3 comprises 14 residues. Germline values: CDR1 SGHTA, CDR2 FQGNSA. V lost 0 bases to trimming and J lost 7 bases, with 10 bases between them. Sequencing used peripheral blood. V is TRBV7-2 and J is TRBJ1-5; D may be TRBD1 (5 bases). The TCR sequence derives from a woman between 40 and 55 years old with COVID-19, enrolled during active disease. The CDR3 nucleotides read TGTGCCAGCAGCTTAGCGGGGCCAGGGCAGCCCCAGCATTTT. It encodes CASSLAGPGQPQHF.